What follows is one T cell receptor beta chain and its context. In the original workflow: Estimated nucleated cell counts came from reference gene primer amplification. Method: immunoSEQ multiplex PCR; TCRdb's copy keeps in-frame clones and lacks some. That table gives V, J and clone size, and the DNA gave D and trimming. In the table there are 130,000 or so clones, about four fifths of which are singletons. This sample is drawn from a study of blood T cell repertoires in COVID-19. Study-level information: Samples representing acute and convalescent COVID-19 were sourced from the United States, Italy and Spain. T cells, B-cell-depleted T cells, or PBMCs provided the cDNA or gDNA that served as material.

The sequence was obtained from a man in his sixties with active or convalescent COVID-19. The sequencing sample was made of peripheral blood.

CDR3 DNA sequence: TGTGCCAGTAGTTCGCCGGGACAGGGGGCCTCAGATACGCAGTATTTT. Translating gives CASSSPGQGASDTQYF. J is TRBJ2-3 and V is TRBV19, with TRBD1 identical over 12 bases. The CDR3 consists of 16 residues. V trimming: 5 bases; J trimming: 4 bases; junction bases outside the gene matches: 7. Per the germline V gene, CDR1 is LNHDA and CDR2 is SQIVND (reference sequence).